The rows below give T cell receptor beta chains drawn from one sample of a study of shared clonotypes between healthy human individuals. Some clones are missing from TCRdb's copy, which holds only in-frame ones; the method was immunoSEQ multiplex PCR. This sample has some 580,000 clones, with 98% found just once. Material: naive CD8+ T cells sorted from blood. Source of these receptors: a man aged 25-45 years in good health. The CDR3 runs from the conserved cysteine through the conserved F or W. The D gene is left open where the match is weak. A row's size may be missing; if present it is once, few, many or a size class.

d_call	v_call	j_call	clone_size	cdr3_aa	cdr3_nt
TRBD1	TRBV5-5	TRBJ1-2	-	CASSLDRGRGVNGYTF	TGTGCCAGCAGCTTGGACAGGGGGCGCGGGGTGAATGGCTACACCTTC
TRBD2	TRBV27	TRBJ2-1	-	CASSPIAGGQTGDEQFF	TGTGCCAGCAGTCCTATAGCGGGAGGGCAAACTGGGGATGAGCAGTTCTTC
-	TRBV6-1	TRBJ1-1	-	CASPYNSEAFF	TGTGCCAGCCCCTACAACTCTGAAGCTTTCTTT
TRBD1	TRBV11-2	TRBJ2-7	-	CASSSLPPGTGNHEQYF	TGTGCCAGCAGCTCCCTGCCCCCCGGGACAGGGAACCACGAGCAGTACTTC
TRBD2	TRBV29-1	TRBJ2-7	once	CSEGHETGTSGGSSYEQYF	TGCAGCGAGGGCCACGAAACCGGGACTAGCGGGGGCAGCTCCTACGAGCAGTACTTC
-	TRBV19	TRBJ2-1	-	CASSSDDDSYNEQFF	TGTGCCAGTAGTTCCGATGATGATTCCTACAATGAGCAGTTCTTC
TRBD2	TRBV27	TRBJ2-7	-	CASGPGGLAKYEQYF	TGTGCCAGCGGCCCCGGGGGACTAGCGAAGTACGAGCAGTACTTC
TRBD2	TRBV5-6	TRBJ2-1	once	CASSPRGGVYNEQFF	TGTGCCAGCAGCCCCCGGGGGGGAGTCTACAATGAGCAGTTCTTC
-	TRBV28	TRBJ2-7	-	CASSSPGFSAAQAYEQYF	TGTGCCAGCAGTTCCCCTGGGTTTTCGGCGGCGCAGGCCTACGAGCAGTACTTC
-	TRBV16	TRBJ2-5	-	CASSQSGLVLEETQYF	TGTGCCAGCAGCCAATCGGGCCTGGTGTTGGAAGAGACCCAGTACTTC
-	TRBV7-8	TRBJ1-5	-	CASSLDTGLNQPQHF	TGTGCCAGCAGCCTAGATACAGGGCTCAATCAGCCCCAGCATTTT
-	TRBV4-3	TRBJ1-5	-	CASSQGRYQPQHF	TGCGCCAGCAGCCAAGGCAGGTATCAGCCCCAGCATTTT
TRBD2	TRBV14	TRBJ2-1	-	CASSRKLAGVGNEQFF	TGTGCCAGCAGCCGGAAACTAGCGGGAGTTGGAAATGAGCAGTTCTTC
-	TRBV27	TRBJ1-5	once	CASSLTGLNQPQHF	TGTGCCAGCAGTTTAACGGGGTTAAATCAGCCCCAGCATTTT
-	TRBV27	TRBJ2-2	-	CASRTVTGELFF	TGTGCCAGCAGAACCGTCACCGGGGAGCTGTTTTTT
TRBD1	TRBV29-1	TRBJ2-7	-	CSVFSFGTGFYEQYF	TGCAGCGTCTTTTCATTCGGGACAGGGTTCTACGAGCAGTACTTC
TRBD2	TRBV5-5	TRBJ2-7	-	CASSLTSGGPYEQYF	TGTGCCAGCAGCTTGACTAGCGGAGGTCCCTACGAGCAGTACTTC
TRBD1	TRBV10-1	TRBJ1-1	-	CAPGTGGRRRNTEAFF	TGCGCCCCAGGGACAGGGGGCCGGAGAAGGAACACTGAAGCTTTCTTT
-	TRBV7-9	TRBJ2-1	-	CASSLEGTYNEQFF	TGTGCCAGCAGCTTAGAGGGGACATACAATGAGCAGTTCTTC
TRBD2	TRBV25-1	TRBJ2-7	-	CASRGFGGLAGETGEQYF	TGTGCCAGCAGGGGGTTTGGGGGACTAGCGGGAGAGACGGGCGAGCAGTACTTC
TRBD1	TRBV11-3	TRBJ2-3	-	CASSRTGVTDTQYF	TGTGCCAGCAGCCGGACAGGGGTAACAGATACGCAGTATTTT
TRBD2	TRBV14	TRBJ2-7	-	CASSRELAEAMDF	TGTGCCAGCAGCCGAGAACTAGCGGAAGCTATGGACTTC
-	TRBV7-3	TRBJ2-7	-	CASSSNYEQYF	TGTGCCAGCAGCTCAAATTACGAGCAGTACTTC
TRBD1	TRBV5-5	TRBJ2-7	once	CASSLADREYEQYF	TGTGCCAGCAGCTTGGCCGACAGGGAATACGAGCAGTACTTC
TRBD1	TRBV7-9	TRBJ2-5	-	CASSPFTGEETQYF	TGTGCCAGCAGCCCTTTTACAGGGGAGGAGACCCAGTACTTC
-	TRBV14	TRBJ2-3	-	CASSQEGVGFPSTDTQYF	TGTGCCAGCAGCCAAGAAGGCGTGGGGTTCCCTAGCACAGATACGCAGTATTTT